The 20 T cell receptor beta chains below all came from one sample that was sequenced in a study of T cells in Graves' hyperthyroidism and ophthalmopathy. Researchers took RNA transcripts and amplified the TCR beta CDR3 regions from them. Initially, a first-round RT-PCR of the TCR CDR3 employed the HTBI primer set. A single record per CDR3 protein comes from TCRdb applying MiXCR to the multiplex PCR reads. Among 500,000 to 800,000 distinct CDR3 sequences listed, around 15% were seen once. The sample taken for sequencing was blood. The receptors were gathered from a woman aged 45-65 years with Graves' ophthalmopathy.

This clonotype was seen at least ten times. The chain couples TRBV2 to TRBJ1-4; D remains unclear. Trimming took 0 bases from V and 8 from J, leaving 16 bases between them. The germline V gene encodes CDR1 SNHLY and CDR2 FYNNEI. The CDR3 runs to 16 residues. The CDR3 coding sequence is TGTGCCAGCAGTGAAGCTAAGAGGAGGGTGGAGGAAAAACTGTTTTTT. This sequence encodes CASSEAKRRVEEKLFF.

This clonotype was seen at least ten times. The J gene is TRBJ2-3, the V gene TRBV7-2; 8 positions agree with TRBD2. The CDR3 contains 16 residues. Germline CDR1 SGHTA, CDR2 FQGNSA. V shed 5 bases and J 2 bases; nucleotides not matched to a gene: 9. The CDR3, as DNA: TGTGCCAGCAGCCCCACTAGCGGACGAAACACAGATACGCAGTATTTT. It codes for CASSPTSGRNTDTQYF. Supplemented by reference TRBV7-2 and TRBJ2-3, the full variable domain reads GAGVSQSPSNKVTEKGKDVELRCDPISGHTALYWYRQSLGQGLEFLIYFQGNSAPDKSGLPSDRFSAERTGGSVSTLTIQRTQQEDSAVYLCASSPTSGRNTDTQYFGPGTRLTVL.

In this sample, this clonotype turned up many times. The rearrangement uses TRBV28 and TRBJ2-5; TRBD1 matches 7 bases. The trim removed 3 bases at V and 2 bases at J, leaving 6 bases unmatched. This CDR3 has 15 residues. Germline lookup yields CDR1 MDHEN and CDR2 SYDVKM. The DNA for the CDR3 is TGTGCCAGCAGTTTTCAGGGACAGTCACAAGAGACCCAGTACTTC. It specifies CASSFQGQSQETQYF.

At least ten counts were recorded for this clonotype. The chain joins TRBV2 to TRBJ1-3; perhaps TRBD1 as D (5 bases). This CDR3 region has 13 residues. The germline V and J ends were trimmed by 10 bases and 1 base, with 11 bases remaining between them. Germline assignment: CDR1 SNHLY and CDR2 FYNNEI. The CDR3 sequence: CATSRGSGNTIYF. DNA for the CDR3: TGTGCCACCTCCCGGGGGTCTGGAAACACCATATATTTT.

This clonotype was observed at least ten times. The rearrangement joins TRBV13 to TRBJ2-3; no clear D. This CDR3 is 13 amino acids long. Germline assignment: CDR1 PRHDT and CDR2 FYEKMQ (reference sequence). V lost 5 bases, J lost 7 bases, and 13 bases lay in between. DNA of the CDR3: TGTGCCAGCAGCACCCCTTTATCGTATACGCAGTATTTT. This gives the protein CASSTPLSYTQYF.

This clonotype was observed many times. The genes are TRBV6-2 or TRBV6-3 and TRBJ2-1; D is uncertain. The CDR3 length is 14 residues. Germline CDR1 MNHEY, CDR2 SVGEGT. V was clipped by 0 bases and J by 5 bases, with 8 bases between them. CDR3 protein: CASSYSLAHNEQFF. In nucleotides, the CDR3 is TGTGCCAGCAGTTACTCATTGGCACACAATGAGCAGTTCTTC.

In this sample, this clonotype turned up many times. J is TRBJ2-1 and V is TRBV9, with D perhaps matching TRBD2 (6 bases). Germline CDR1 is SGDLS and CDR2 is YYNGEE. The CDR3 sequence is 14 residues long. Trimming left V 0 bases short and J 4 bases short, with 8 bases between. This chain's CDR3 is CASSVAGEYNEQFF. CDR3 in DNA: TGTGCCAGCAGCGTAGCGGGAGAATACAATGAGCAGTTCTTC.

The rearrangement joins TRBV20-1 to TRBJ1-2; TRBD1 matches 8 bases. There are 13 residues in the CDR3. The J segment lost 2 bases and the V segment lost 6 bases, leaving 5 bases of the junction unmatched. From germline, CDR1 is DFQATT and CDR2 SNEGSKA (reference sequence). DNA of the CDR3: TGCAGTGCAAAAGCAGGGGGCAACTATGGCTACACCTTC. Its translation is CSAKAGGNYGYTF.

In this sample, this clonotype turned up many times. This sequence joins TRBV28 and TRBJ2-5; unclear D gene. The CDR3 runs to 15 residues. Trimming removed 3 bases at V and 5 bases at J, with 16 bases between. Per germline, CDR1 MDHEN and CDR2 SYDVKM. The CDR3 protein is CASSLVGTSVETQYF. DNA of the CDR3: TGTGCCAGCAGTTTGGTGGGCACAAGCGTGGAGACCCAGTACTTC. The entire variable domain, with the rest obtained from reference TRBV28 and TRBJ2-5, is as follows: DVKVTQSSRYLVKRTGEKVFLECVQDMDHENMFWYRQDPGLGLRLIYFSYDVKMKEKGDIPEGYSVSREKKERFSLILESASTNQTSMYLCASSLVGTSVETQYFGPGTRLLVL.

This clonotype was seen only a few times. The rearrangement joins TRBV7-8 to TRBJ2-1; 9 bases fit TRBD1. The CDR3 has 15 amino acids. CDR1 and CDR2 from the germline V gene are SGHVS and FQNEAQ. V shed 5 bases and J 12 bases; nucleotides not matched to a gene: 14. The CDR3 loop reads CASSPGQGRLSWQFF. The CDR3 DNA is TGTGCCAGCAGCCCGGGACAGGGTCGTTTGTCCTGGCAGTTCTTC.

In this sample, this clonotype turned up many times. This chain uses TRBV27 with TRBJ2-7; D might be TRBD2 (6 bases). The germline V and J ends were trimmed by 0 bases and 3 bases, with 15 bases remaining between them. Germline V gene lookup returns CDR1 MNHEY and CDR2 SMNVEV (reference sequence). This CDR3 has 16 amino acids. In nucleotides, the CDR3 is TGTGCCAGCAGTTTATCGATAAGGGGAGGTATCTACGAGCAGTACTTC. Its translation is CASSLSIRGGIYEQYF.

This clonotype has a handful of counts. The chain recombines TRBV5-6 with TRBJ2-5; a possible D gene is TRBD2 (5 bases). The V gene lost 3 bases and the J gene lost 5 bases, with 20 bases spanning the gap. This CDR3 comprises 16 residues. Germline assignment: CDR1 SGHDT and CDR2 YYEEEE. The CDR3 DNA reads TGTGCCAGCAGCTCAGACTACCCGGGGTGGTCGGAGACCCAGTACTTC. As protein: CASSSDYPGWSETQYF.

This clonotype was detected many times. The CDR3: CSASIAIRETQYF. CDR3 nucleotide sequence: TGCAGTGCTAGTATCGCAATTAGGGAGACCCAGTACTTC. The V and J genes are TRBV20-1 and TRBJ2-5; D remains unclear. V lost 3 bases to trimming and J lost 5 bases, with 13 bases between them. The CDR3 consists of 13 residues. The germline V gene encodes CDR1 DFQATT and CDR2 SNEGSKA (reference sequence).

This clonotype occurred many times. This chain joins TRBV7-2 and TRBJ2-1, with 10 positions matching TRBD2. With 5 bases clipped from V and 2 bases from J, the junction kept 6 bases outside the gene matches. Germline V gene lookup returns CDR1 SGHTA and CDR2 FQGNSA. The CDR3 length is 16 residues. This CDR3 reads CASSRVLAGAYNEQFF. DNA for the CDR3: TGTGCCAGCAGCCGAGTCCTAGCGGGAGCCTACAATGAGCAGTTCTTC.

The CDR3 spells CAWSVLPVITESSYNSPLHF. The CDR3, as DNA: TGTGCCTGGAGTGTACTTCCAGTGATCACAGAAAGCTCCTATAATTCACCCCTCCACTTT. This chain links TRBV30 with TRBJ1-6; D is unresolved. The germline V and J ends were trimmed by 0 bases and 0 bases, with 21 bases remaining between them. Germline CDR1 and CDR2: GTSNPN and SVGIG (reference sequence). This CDR3 is 20 amino acids long.

This clonotype was counted many times. This chain uses TRBV2 with TRBJ1-2; tentative D call: TRBD1 (5 bases). Germline V lookup: CDR1 SNHLY, CDR2 FYNNEI. The V gene lost 6 bases and the J gene lost 4 bases, with 12 bases spanning the gap. The CDR3 runs 13 residues. CDR3 residues: CASSSDTSYGYTF. The CDR3 DNA follows: TGTGCCAGCAGCTCGGACACTTCCTATGGCTACACCTTC. The variable domain in full, completed from reference TRBV2 and TRBJ1-2, reads EPEVTQTPSHQVTQMGQEVILRCVPISNHLYFYWYRQILGQKVEFLVSFYNNEISEKSEIFDDQFSVERPDGSNFTLKIRSTKLEDSAMYFCASSSDTSYGYTFGSGTRLTVV.

This rearrangement joins TRBV20-1 to TRBJ2-7; 9 bases match TRBD2. CDR3 length equals 15 residues. With V trimmed by 6 bases and J by 4 bases, 13 bases remained unmatched. Looked up from germline, CDR1 is DFQATT and CDR2 is SNEGSKA (reference sequence). DNA of the CDR3: TGCAGTGCCTCGAATCCGGGACTAGCAAATTACGAGCAGTACTTC. Translated: CSASNPGLANYEQYF.

This clonotype was recorded at least ten times. V is TRBV28 and J is TRBJ1-4; 11 bases line up with TRBD1. Germline V gene sequence: CDR1 MDHEN, CDR2 SYDVKM. After removal of 6 bases from V and 7 bases from J, the junction contained 4 bases not matched to a gene. The CDR3 has 14 residues. This CDR3 is CASRKGTGGEKLFF. The CDR3 coding sequence is TGTGCCAGCAGAAAAGGGACAGGGGGTGAAAAACTGTTTTTT.

This clonotype was seen repeatedly, ten times or more. The chain has TRBV24-1 and TRBJ2-2, with 14 positions matching TRBD2. With V trimmed by 4 bases and J by 6 bases, 6 bases remained unmatched. Germline V gene sequence: CDR1 KGHDR, CDR2 SFDVKD. The CDR3 is 17 residues long. CDR3 sequence reads: CATSDPGTSGSSGELFF. In DNA, the CDR3 is TGTGCCACCAGTGACCCCGGGACTAGCGGGAGTTCCGGGGAGCTGTTTTTT.

There are a few counts of this clonotype. V gene TRBV5-1 combines with J gene TRBJ2-1; TRBD1 matches 7 bases. Germline assignment: CDR1 SGHRS and CDR2 YFSETQ. The length of the CDR3 is 14 residues. V dropped 3 bases and J dropped 4; count of bases not matched to a gene: 4. In DNA, the CDR3 is TGCGCCAGCAGCTCAGGGGGTTTTTACAATGAGCAGTTCTTC. Its protein product is CASSSGGFYNEQFF.